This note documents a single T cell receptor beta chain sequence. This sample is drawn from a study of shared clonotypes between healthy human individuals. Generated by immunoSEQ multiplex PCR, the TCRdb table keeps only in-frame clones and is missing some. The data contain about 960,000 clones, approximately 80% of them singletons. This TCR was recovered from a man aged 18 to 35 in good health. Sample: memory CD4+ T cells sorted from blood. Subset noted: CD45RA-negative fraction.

In nucleotides, the CDR3 is TGTGCCAGCAGTTCCGCGGGGAGCTCCTACAATGAGCAGTTCTTC. It specifies CASSSAGSSYNEQFF. This chain connects TRBV28 to TRBJ2-1, with TRBD2 as a possible D gene (6 bases). Trimming shortened V by 4 bases and J by 0 bases, and 10 bases separated the two germline ends. The CDR3 extends over 15 amino acids. CDR1 is MDHEN and CDR2 is SYDVKM in the germline V gene.